This T cell receptor (beta chain) comes out of a study of blood T cells in healthy people across ages. General observations from the study: CMV infection status of these donors was not known.

Trimming left V 4 bases short and J 9 bases short, with 16 bases between. Germline loops: CDR1 SGHTA, CDR2 FQGNSA. The CDR3 loop spans 14 amino acids. Note on this clonotype: Its antigen is unknown.

Sample-barcoded 5' priming and a J-beta primer mix drove a second PCR of about 6 to 12 cycles. Each cDNA molecule, via a template-switch adaptor with 12 random nucleotides, was tagged. Each single sample gave us at least 2.5 million CDR3-containing paired-end reads. A single record per CDR3 protein comes from TCRdb applying MiXCR to the 5' RACE reads. Here the sample spans around 1,500,000 distinct CDR3 sequences, approximately 28% being singletons. Drawn from each donor were approximately 9.2 milliliters of peripheral blood. This chain links TRBV7-2 with TRBJ2-1; perhaps D is TRBD1 or TRBD2 (5 bases each). The TCR originated in a woman under 40 in good health. The sequenced material came from blood. The CDR3 loop reads CASSSRGPIAEQFF. As DNA, the CDR3 is TGTGCCAGCAGCTCACGGGGACCCATCGCTGAGCAGTTCTTC. Filled out from reference TRBV7-2 and TRBJ2-1, the complete variable domain reads GAGVSQSPSNKVTEKGKDVELRCDPISGHTALYWYRQSLGQGLEFLIYFQGNSAPDKSGLPSDRFSAERTGGSVSTLTIQRTQQEDSAVYLCASSSRGPIAEQFFGPGTRLTVL.